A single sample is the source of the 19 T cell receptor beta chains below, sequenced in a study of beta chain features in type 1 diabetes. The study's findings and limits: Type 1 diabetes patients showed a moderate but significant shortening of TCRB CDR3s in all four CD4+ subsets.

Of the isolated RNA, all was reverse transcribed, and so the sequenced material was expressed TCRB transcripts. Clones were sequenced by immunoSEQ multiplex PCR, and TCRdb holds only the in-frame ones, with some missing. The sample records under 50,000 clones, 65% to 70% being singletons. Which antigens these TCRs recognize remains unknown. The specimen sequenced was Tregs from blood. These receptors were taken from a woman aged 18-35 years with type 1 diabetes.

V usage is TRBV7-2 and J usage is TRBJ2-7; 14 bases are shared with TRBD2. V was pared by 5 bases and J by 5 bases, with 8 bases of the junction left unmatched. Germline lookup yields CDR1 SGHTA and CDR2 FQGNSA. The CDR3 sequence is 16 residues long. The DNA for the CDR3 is TGTGCCAGCAGCATCCTGGGGACTAGCGGGAGCCACGAGCAGTACTTC. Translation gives CASSILGTSGSHEQYF.

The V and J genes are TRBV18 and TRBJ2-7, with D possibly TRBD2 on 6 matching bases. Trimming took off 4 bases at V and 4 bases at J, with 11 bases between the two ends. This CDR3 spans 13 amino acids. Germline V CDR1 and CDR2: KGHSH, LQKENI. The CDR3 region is CASSQIGGYEQYF. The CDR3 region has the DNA TGTGCCAGCTCACAGATTGGGGGGTACGAGCAGTACTTC. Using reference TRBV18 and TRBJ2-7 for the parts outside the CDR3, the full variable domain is NAGVMQNPRHLVRRRGQEARLRCSPMKGHSHVYWYRQLPEEGLKFMVYLQKENIIDESGMPKERFSAEFPKEGPSILRIQQVVRGDSAAYFCASSQIGGYEQYFGPGTRLTVT.

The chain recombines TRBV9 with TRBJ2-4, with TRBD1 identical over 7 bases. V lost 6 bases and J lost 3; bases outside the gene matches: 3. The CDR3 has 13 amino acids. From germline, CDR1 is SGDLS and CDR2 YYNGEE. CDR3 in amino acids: CASNRDSKNIQYF. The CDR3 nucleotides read TGTGCCAGCAACCGGGACAGCAAAAACATTCAGTACTTC.

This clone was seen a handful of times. This CDR3 is CASSRQVGDNEQFF. DNA for the CDR3: TGTGCCAGCAGCAGACAGGTGGGGGACAATGAGCAGTTCTTC. The chain combines TRBV7-8 with TRBJ2-1, with a weak D call TRBD1 (6 bases). The V end lost 5 bases, the J end lost 5 bases, and 13 bases lay between the germline ends. Germline-derived CDR1 and CDR2 are SGHVS and FQNEAQ. The length of the CDR3 is 14 residues.

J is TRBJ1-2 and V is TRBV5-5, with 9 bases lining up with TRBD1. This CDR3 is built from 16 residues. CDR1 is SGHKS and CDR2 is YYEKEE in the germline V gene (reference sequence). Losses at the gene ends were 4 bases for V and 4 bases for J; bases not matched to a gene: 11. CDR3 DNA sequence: TGTGCCAGCAGCCGCCAGCCGGGACAGGGTAGCTATGGCTACACCTTC. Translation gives CASSRQPGQGSYGYTF.

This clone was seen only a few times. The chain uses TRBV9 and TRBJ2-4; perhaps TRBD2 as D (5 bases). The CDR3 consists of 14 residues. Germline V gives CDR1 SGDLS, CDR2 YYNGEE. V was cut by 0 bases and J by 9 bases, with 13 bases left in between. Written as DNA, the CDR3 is TGTGCCAGCAGCGTAGGACCCGCGGCGGGCATTCAGTACTTC. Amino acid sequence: CASSVGPAAGIQYF.

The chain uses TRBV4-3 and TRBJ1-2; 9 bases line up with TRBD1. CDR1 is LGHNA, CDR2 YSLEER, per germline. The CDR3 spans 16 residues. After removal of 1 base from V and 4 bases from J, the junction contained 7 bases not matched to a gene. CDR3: CASSQAVGTGSYGYTF. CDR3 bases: TGCGCCAGCAGCCAAGCGGTCGGGACAGGGAGCTATGGCTACACCTTC.

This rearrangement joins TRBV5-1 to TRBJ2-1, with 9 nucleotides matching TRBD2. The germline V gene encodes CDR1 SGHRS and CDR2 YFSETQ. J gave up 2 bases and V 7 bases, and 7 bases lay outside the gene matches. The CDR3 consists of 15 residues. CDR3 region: CASEWGGGAYNEQFF. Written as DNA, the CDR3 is TGCGCCAGCGAGTGGGGCGGGGGGGCCTACAATGAGCAGTTCTTC.

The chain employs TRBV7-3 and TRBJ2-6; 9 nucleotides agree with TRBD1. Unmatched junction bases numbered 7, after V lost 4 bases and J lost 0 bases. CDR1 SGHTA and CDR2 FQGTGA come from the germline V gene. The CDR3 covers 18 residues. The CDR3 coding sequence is TGTGCCAGCAGCTCGGGACAGGGTTTTATCTCTGGGGCCAACGTCCTGACTTTC. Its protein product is CASSSGQGFISGANVLTF.

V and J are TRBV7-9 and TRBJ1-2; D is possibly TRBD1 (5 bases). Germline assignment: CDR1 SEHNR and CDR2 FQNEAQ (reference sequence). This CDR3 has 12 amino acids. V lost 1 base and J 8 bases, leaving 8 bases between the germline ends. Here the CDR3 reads CASSLVQGGYTF. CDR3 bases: TGTGCCAGCAGCTTAGTTCAGGGCGGCTACACCTTC.

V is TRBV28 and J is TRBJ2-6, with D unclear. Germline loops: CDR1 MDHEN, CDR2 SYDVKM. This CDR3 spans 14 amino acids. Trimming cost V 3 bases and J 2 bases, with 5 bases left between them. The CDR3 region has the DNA TGTGCCAGCAGTTTGTATACTGGGGCCAACGTCCTGACTTTC. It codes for CASSLYTGANVLTF.

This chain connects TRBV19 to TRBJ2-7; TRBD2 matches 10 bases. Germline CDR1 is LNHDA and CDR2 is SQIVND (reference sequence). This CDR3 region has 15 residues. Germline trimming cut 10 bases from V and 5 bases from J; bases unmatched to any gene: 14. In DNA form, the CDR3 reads TGTGCCACTAAACCCGCAGGGACTAGCGTCCACGAGCAGTACTTC. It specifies CATKPAGTSVHEQYF.

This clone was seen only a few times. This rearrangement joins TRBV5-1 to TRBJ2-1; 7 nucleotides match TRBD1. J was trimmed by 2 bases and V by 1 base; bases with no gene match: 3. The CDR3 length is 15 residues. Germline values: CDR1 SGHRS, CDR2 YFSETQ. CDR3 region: CASSLSGTAYNEQFF. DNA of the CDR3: TGCGCCAGCAGCTTGTCCGGGACAGCCTACAATGAGCAGTTCTTC.

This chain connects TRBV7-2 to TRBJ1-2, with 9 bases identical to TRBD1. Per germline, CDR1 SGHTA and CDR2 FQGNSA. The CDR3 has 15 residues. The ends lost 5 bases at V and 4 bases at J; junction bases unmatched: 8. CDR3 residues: CASSPGTGISYGYTF. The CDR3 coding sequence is TGTGCCAGCAGCCCCGGGACAGGGATCTCCTATGGCTACACCTTC.

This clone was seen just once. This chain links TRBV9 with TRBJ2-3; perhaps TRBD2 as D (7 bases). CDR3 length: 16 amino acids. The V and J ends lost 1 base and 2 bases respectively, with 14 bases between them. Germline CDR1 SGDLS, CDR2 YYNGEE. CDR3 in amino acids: CASSVSGTKNTDTQYF. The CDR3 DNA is TGTGCCAGCAGCGTAAGCGGGACAAAGAACACAGATACGCAGTATTTT.

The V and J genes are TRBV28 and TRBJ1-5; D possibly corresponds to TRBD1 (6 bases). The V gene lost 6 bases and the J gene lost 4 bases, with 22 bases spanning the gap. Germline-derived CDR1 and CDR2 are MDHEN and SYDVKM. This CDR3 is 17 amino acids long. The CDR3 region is CASRNWEGGERNQPQHF. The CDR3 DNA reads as TGTGCCAGCAGGAACTGGGAGGGGGGCGAGCGGAATCAGCCCCAGCATTTT.

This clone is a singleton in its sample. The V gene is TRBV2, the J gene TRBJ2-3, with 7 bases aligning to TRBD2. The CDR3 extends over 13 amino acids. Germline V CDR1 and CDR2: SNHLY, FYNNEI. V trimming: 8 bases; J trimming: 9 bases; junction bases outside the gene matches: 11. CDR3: CASGRGTPGTQYF. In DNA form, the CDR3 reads TGTGCCAGCGGGCGGGGGACCCCAGGGACGCAGTATTTT.

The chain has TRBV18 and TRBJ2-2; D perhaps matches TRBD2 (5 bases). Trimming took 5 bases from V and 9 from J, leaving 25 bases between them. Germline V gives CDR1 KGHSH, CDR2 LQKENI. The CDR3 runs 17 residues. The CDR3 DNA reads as TGTGCCAGCTCATCGCCTAATACCGGGAATCTGTTCAGGGAGCTGTTTTTT. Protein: CASSSPNTGNLFRELFF.

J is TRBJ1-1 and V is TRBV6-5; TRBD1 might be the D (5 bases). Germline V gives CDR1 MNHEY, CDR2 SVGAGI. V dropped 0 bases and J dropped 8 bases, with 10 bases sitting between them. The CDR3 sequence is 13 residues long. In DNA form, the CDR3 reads TGTGCCAGCAGTTACTCCGGTAACAGGGAAGCTTTCTTT. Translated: CASSYSGNREAFF.